A single sample is the source of the 10 T cell receptor beta chains below, sequenced in a study of T cell responses to AZD1222 COVID-19 vaccine. The repertoire was sequenced with immunoSEQ multiplex PCR; TCRdb's copy has only in-frame clones and lacks some. Found here are about 150,000 clones, about 92% of them singletons; the top ten hold about 8.6%. The sequences come from peripheral blood, collected on day 0 of AZD1222 vaccination. Every receptor here comes from an adult in good health.

The chain has TRBV5-1 and TRBJ2-1; D perhaps matches TRBD1 (5 bases). V was clipped by 2 bases and J by 8 bases, with 20 bases between them. This CDR3 is built from 16 residues. CDR1 and CDR2 (germline): SGHRS, YFSETQ. The CDR3 bases are TGCGCCAGCAGCTTCGGCAGGGTTTTGGACAAACATGAGCAGTTCTTC. Its protein is CASSFGRVLDKHEQFF.

This clone was seen only a few times. The chain couples TRBV28 to TRBJ1-5; D unclear. Germline V CDR1 and CDR2: MDHEN, SYDVKM. V lost 3 bases and J lost 5, with 11 bases in between. The length of the CDR3 is 14 residues. The CDR3: CASSFPFGDQPQHF. The CDR3 DNA follows: TGTGCCAGCAGTTTTCCGTTCGGGGATCAGCCCCAGCATTTT. Full variable domain (remainder filled in from reference TRBV28 and TRBJ1-5): DVKVTQSSRYLVKRTGEKVFLECVQDMDHENMFWYRQDPGLGLRLIYFSYDVKMKEKGDIPEGYSVSREKKERFSLILESASTNQTSMYLCASSFPFGDQPQHFGDGTRLSIL.

The chain joins TRBV9 to TRBJ1-4; 8 positions match TRBD1. The CDR3 spans 15 residues. Germline V gene sequence: CDR1 SGDLS, CDR2 YYNGEE. V shed 2 bases and J 8 bases; nucleotides not matched to a gene: 8. The CDR3 DNA follows: TGTGCCAGCAGCGTGGGGTCTACAGGGGGAGAAAAACTGTTTTTT. It is translated as CASSVGSTGGEKLFF.

The V gene is TRBV4-1, the J gene TRBJ1-1, with D uncertain. Trimming took 0 bases from V and 6 from J, leaving 5 bases between them. Germline CDR1 MGHRA, CDR2 YSYEKL. The CDR3 runs 12 residues. The CDR3 nucleotides are TGCGCCAGCAGCCAAGATCCTTCTGAAGCTTTCTTT. This sequence encodes CASSQDPSEAFF.

This clone appeared a single time. The rearrangement joins TRBV6-6 to TRBJ1-5, with TRBD1 as a possible D gene (6 bases). The germline V gene encodes CDR1 MNHNY and CDR2 SVGAGI (reference sequence). Between the trimmed V and J ends, which lost 4 bases and 3 bases, there was a span of 13 bases. The length of the CDR3 is 15 residues. The chain's CDR3 is CASSSQGASNQPQHF. CDR3 DNA: TGTGCCAGCAGTTCACAGGGTGCATCCAATCAGCCCCAGCATTTT.

J is TRBJ2-7 and V is TRBV29-1, with 9 bases aligning to TRBD1. This CDR3 is built from 16 residues. V gave up 3 bases and J gave up 6 bases; unmatched junction bases: 15. Germline CDR1 is SQVTM and CDR2 is ANQGSEA. The CDR3 here is CSVEVDRGRVGAEQYF. The CDR3 DNA sequence: TGCAGCGTTGAGGTGGACAGGGGAAGGGTAGGGGCCGAGCAGTACTTC.

The chain employs TRBV4-3 and TRBJ2-7; the D is unclear. The V and J ends lost 0 bases and 0 bases respectively, with 9 bases between them. CDR3 length: 15 amino acids. Per the germline V gene, CDR1 is LGHNA and CDR2 is YSLEER. In nucleotides, the CDR3 is TGCGCCAGCAGCCAAGACGATGGTGTCTCCTACGAGCAGTACTTC. Translated: CASSQDDGVSYEQYF.

This sequence joins TRBV5-3 and TRBJ2-6; D may be TRBD1 or TRBD2 (6 bases each). TRBV5-3 is annotated as an ORF whose role is uncertain. Trimming pared 1 base from V and 0 bases from J, leaving 17 bases between. This CDR3 contains 19 residues. This chain's CDR3 is CARSLRRDTTLSGANVLTF. As DNA, the CDR3 is TGTGCCAGAAGCTTGAGGCGGGACACCACACTCTCTGGGGCCAACGTCCTGACTTTC.

As DNA, the CDR3 is TGTGCCAGCAGTTCCTTAGCGGGGCCTCAAGAGACCCAGTACTTC. Translating gives CASSSLAGPQETQYF. The chain links TRBV27 to TRBJ2-5; TRBD2 agrees at 8 bases. CDR1 and CDR2 (germline): MNHEY, SMNVEV (reference sequence). The V and J ends lost 4 bases and 2 bases, in that order; junction bases with no gene match: 6. The CDR3 loop spans 15 amino acids.

This sequence joins TRBV6-5 and TRBJ1-1; a weak D match, TRBD1 (5 bases). The CDR3 is made up of 15 amino acids. The V end lost 5 bases, the J end lost 7 bases, and 20 bases lay between the germline ends. Germline-derived CDR1 and CDR2 are MNHEY and SVGAGI. The CDR3 coding sequence is TGTGCCAGCAGTCCTACTGTTGGAGCGGGGGGTGAAGCTTTCTTT. Translation gives CASSPTVGAGGEAFF.